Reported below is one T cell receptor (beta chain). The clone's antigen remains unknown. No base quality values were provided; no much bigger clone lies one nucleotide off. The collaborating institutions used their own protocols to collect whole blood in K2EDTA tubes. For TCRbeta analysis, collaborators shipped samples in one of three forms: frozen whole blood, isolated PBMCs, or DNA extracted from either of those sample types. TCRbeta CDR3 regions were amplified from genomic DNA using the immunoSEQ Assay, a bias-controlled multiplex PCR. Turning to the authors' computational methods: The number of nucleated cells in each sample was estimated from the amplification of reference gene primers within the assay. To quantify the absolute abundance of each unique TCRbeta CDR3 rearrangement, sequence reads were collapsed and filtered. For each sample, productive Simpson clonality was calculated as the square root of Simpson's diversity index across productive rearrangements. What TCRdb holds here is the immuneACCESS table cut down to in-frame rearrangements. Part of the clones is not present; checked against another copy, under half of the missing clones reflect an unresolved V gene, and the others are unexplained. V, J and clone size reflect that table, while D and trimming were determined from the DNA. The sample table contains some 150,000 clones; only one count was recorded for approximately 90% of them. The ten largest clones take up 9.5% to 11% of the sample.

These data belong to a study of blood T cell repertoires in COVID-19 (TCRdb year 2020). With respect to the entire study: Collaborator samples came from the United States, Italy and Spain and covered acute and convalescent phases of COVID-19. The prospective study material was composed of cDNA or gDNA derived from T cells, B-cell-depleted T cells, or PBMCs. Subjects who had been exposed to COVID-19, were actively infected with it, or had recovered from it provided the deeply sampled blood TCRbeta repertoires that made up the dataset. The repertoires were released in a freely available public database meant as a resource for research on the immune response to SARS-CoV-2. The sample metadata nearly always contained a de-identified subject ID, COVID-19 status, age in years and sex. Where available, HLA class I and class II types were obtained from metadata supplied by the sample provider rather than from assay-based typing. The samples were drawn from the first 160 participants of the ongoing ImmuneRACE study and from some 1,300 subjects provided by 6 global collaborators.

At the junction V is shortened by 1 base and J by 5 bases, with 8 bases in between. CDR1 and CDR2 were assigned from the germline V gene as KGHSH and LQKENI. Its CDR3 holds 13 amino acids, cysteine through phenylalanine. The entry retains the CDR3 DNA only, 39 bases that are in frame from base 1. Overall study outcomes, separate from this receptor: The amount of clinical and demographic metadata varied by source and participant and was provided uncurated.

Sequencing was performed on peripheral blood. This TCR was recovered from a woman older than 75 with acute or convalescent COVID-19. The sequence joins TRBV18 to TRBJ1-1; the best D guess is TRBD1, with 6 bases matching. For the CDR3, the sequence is CASSPLTGTEAFF. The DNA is TGTGCCAGCTCACCACTCACAGGGACTGAAGCTTTCTTT.